The rows below give T cell receptor beta chains drawn from one sample of a study of CD8 T cells in Susac syndrome. One entry per CDR3 protein results from TCRdb running MiXCR on the immunoSEQ multiplex PCR reads. Here the sample spans 170,000 or so distinct CDR3 sequences, 93% being singletons. The sample consisted of CD4+ T cells from PBMCs. The receptors originated from a human donor with multiple sclerosis. The conserved cysteine and the conserved F or W are not part of the CDR3 here. Each record gives: V gene, J gene, clone size, CDR3 protein. Clone size is given for some rows only: seen once, a few or many times, or a class if the clone is expanded.

v_call: TRBV15
j_call: TRBJ1-1
clone_size: -
cdr3_aa: ATSRDRGHAF

v_call: TRBV3-1
j_call: TRBJ1-1
clone_size: -
cdr3_aa: ASSQNRALRAF

v_call: TRBV7-6
j_call: TRBJ2-5
clone_size: -
cdr3_aa: ASSLLSQGGGTQY

v_call: TRBV10-3
j_call: TRBJ2-1
clone_size: -
cdr3_aa: AITDPGGQSYNEQF

v_call: TRBV10-3
j_call: TRBJ2-3
clone_size: -
cdr3_aa: AISRTSGGSTDTQY

v_call: TRBV10-3
j_call: TRBJ2-6
clone_size: -
cdr3_aa: AAGGGSTGANVLT

v_call: TRBV5-1
j_call: TRBJ2-1
clone_size: once
cdr3_aa: ASSPGGSVYNEQF

v_call: TRBV29-1
j_call: TRBJ1-2
clone_size: -
cdr3_aa: SIRDPLGYGYT

v_call: TRBV30
j_call: TRBJ1-3
clone_size: -
cdr3_aa: AWRRDRGPSGNTIY

v_call: TRBV2
j_call: TRBJ2-3
clone_size: -
cdr3_aa: ASSRPSGSTDTQY

v_call: TRBV30
j_call: TRBJ1-1
clone_size: -
cdr3_aa: AWSPGMNTEAF

v_call: TRBV6-2/TRBV6-3
j_call: TRBJ1-2
clone_size: -
cdr3_aa: ASSPTEAWGYT

v_call: TRBV12-3/TRBV12-4
j_call: TRBJ2-7
clone_size: once
cdr3_aa: ASSPGQGEGNEQY

v_call: TRBV6-2/TRBV6-3
j_call: TRBJ2-5
clone_size: once
cdr3_aa: ASSYLPGGTQY

v_call: TRBV6-5
j_call: TRBJ2-3
clone_size: -
cdr3_aa: ASSYGLAGATDTQY

v_call: TRBV19
j_call: TRBJ1-2
clone_size: -
cdr3_aa: ANGQGEYYGYT

v_call: TRBV9
j_call: TRBJ1-1
clone_size: -
cdr3_aa: ASSGSPNTEAF

v_call: TRBV3-1
j_call: TRBJ1-6
clone_size: -
cdr3_aa: ASSLTGKNSPLH

v_call: TRBV3-1
j_call: TRBJ1-1
clone_size: -
cdr3_aa: ASSSGQGAYTEAF

v_call: TRBV27
j_call: TRBJ1-2
clone_size: -
cdr3_aa: ASSSATGRGANYGYT

v_call: TRBV16
j_call: TRBJ2-2
clone_size: -
cdr3_aa: ASTSRRTSGELF

v_call: TRBV4-1
j_call: TRBJ2-2
clone_size: -
cdr3_aa: ASSQGVGRTGELF

v_call: TRBV28
j_call: TRBJ2-7
clone_size: -
cdr3_aa: ASRLVGYEQY

v_call: TRBV11-2
j_call: TRBJ1-1
clone_size: -
cdr3_aa: ASSLLGGGGSEAF

v_call: TRBV4-1
j_call: TRBJ2-4
clone_size: -
cdr3_aa: ASSQAPREHIQY

v_call: TRBV5-1
j_call: TRBJ2-7
clone_size: -
cdr3_aa: ASSLSDAYEQY

v_call: TRBV20-1
j_call: TRBJ1-5
clone_size: -
cdr3_aa: SAQGAEWNQPQH

v_call: TRBV7-2
j_call: TRBJ2-7
clone_size: -
cdr3_aa: ASSSLAGVTYEQY

v_call: TRBV5-1
j_call: TRBJ1-2
clone_size: -
cdr3_aa: ASSLGLGIYGYT

v_call: TRBV3-1
j_call: TRBJ2-5
clone_size: -
cdr3_aa: ASSLLSGVVQETQY

v_call: TRBV12-3/TRBV12-4
j_call: TRBJ2-2
clone_size: -
cdr3_aa: ASSIRDTGELF

v_call: TRBV10-3
j_call: TRBJ2-5
clone_size: -
cdr3_aa: AISGAGTSQETQY

v_call: TRBV4-2
j_call: TRBJ2-7
clone_size: few
cdr3_aa: ASSQEGSGPYEQY

v_call: TRBV6-1
j_call: TRBJ1-5
clone_size: -
cdr3_aa: ASSANTGYSNQPQH

v_call: TRBV18
j_call: TRBJ1-3
clone_size: -
cdr3_aa: ASSPPGAKGNTIY

v_call: TRBV29-1
j_call: TRBJ2-5
clone_size: -
cdr3_aa: SSKGAGETQY

v_call: TRBV12-3/TRBV12-4
j_call: TRBJ2-7
clone_size: -
cdr3_aa: ASSHGTEGPYEQY

v_call: TRBV5-4
j_call: TRBJ2-1
clone_size: -
cdr3_aa: ASSPRLQGSYNEQF

v_call: TRBV7-3
j_call: TRBJ2-6
clone_size: -
cdr3_aa: ASSLGGANVLT

v_call: TRBV6-1
j_call: TRBJ2-6
clone_size: -
cdr3_aa: ASSERRDGTSGANVLT

v_call: TRBV2
j_call: TRBJ1-2
clone_size: -
cdr3_aa: ASSEEEGTYGYT

v_call: TRBV7-3
j_call: TRBJ2-1
clone_size: -
cdr3_aa: ASSLVILPSGMEQF

v_call: TRBV6-5
j_call: TRBJ1-1
clone_size: -
cdr3_aa: ASSYASQPGNTEAF

v_call: TRBV18
j_call: TRBJ2-7
clone_size: -
cdr3_aa: ASSPGVKTGEQY

v_call: TRBV19
j_call: TRBJ1-5
clone_size: -
cdr3_aa: ASSGDNYNQPQH

v_call: TRBV5-1
j_call: TRBJ2-3
clone_size: -
cdr3_aa: ASSLRGPPDTQY

v_call: TRBV5-4
j_call: TRBJ2-1
clone_size: -
cdr3_aa: ASSFGTSGSEEQF

v_call: TRBV5-1
j_call: TRBJ2-1
clone_size: -
cdr3_aa: ASSLDRVGEQF

v_call: TRBV3-1
j_call: TRBJ1-1
clone_size: -
cdr3_aa: ASSQVFRGTEAF

v_call: TRBV30
j_call: TRBJ2-3
clone_size: -
cdr3_aa: ACSLGGSTDTQY

v_call: TRBV5-1
j_call: TRBJ1-1
clone_size: -
cdr3_aa: ASSLASGGNTEAF

v_call: TRBV6-5
j_call: TRBJ2-7
clone_size: -
cdr3_aa: ASSGRDSPPGEQY

v_call: TRBV20-1
j_call: TRBJ2-5
clone_size: -
cdr3_aa: SAPGPDQETQY